This record concerns one T cell receptor (beta chain) sequence. Its antigen is currently unknown. The data belong to a study of cytomegalovirus exposure and HLA in healthy donors. The study's findings and limits: Per a later analysis, fewer than 20,000 TCR beta sequences showed association with HLA alleles at 0.05 false discovery rate. Compared with the roughly 670-donor mean, an Asian-associated ancestry cluster reportedly had fewer N-insertions, according to a later analysis.

Germline V lookup: CDR1 PRHDT, CDR2 FYEKMQ (reference sequence). The length of the CDR3 is 13 residues. Germline trimming cut 6 bases from V and 11 bases from J; bases unmatched to any gene: 7. A multiplex PCR was run with 60 Vbeta primers and 13 Jbeta primers. Sequencing was performed with immunoSEQ multiplex PCR; in TCRdb, only in-frame clones are kept and a portion is missing. The sample yields 89,000 or so clones, around four fifths seen once. The chain uses TRBV13 and TRBJ2-1; TRBD2 matches at 10 bases. The material sequenced was PBMCs. The clonotype was recovered from a young woman in good health and CMV-seropositive. CDR3 protein: CASSDGLAEKQFF. CDR3 bases: TGTGCCAGCAGTGACGGACTAGCGGAAAAGCAGTTCTTC. The whole variable domain, remainder taken from reference TRBV13 and TRBJ2-1, is AAGVIQSPRHLIKEKRETATLKCYPIPRHDTVYWYQQGPGQDPQFLISFYEKMQSDKGSIPDRFSAQQFSDYHSELNMSSLELGDSALYFCASSDGLAEKQFFGPGTRLTVL.